Sequencing of this TCR beta chain was carried out in a study of cytomegalovirus exposure and HLA in healthy donors. CDR3 length equals 17 residues. The V gene end was trimmed by 2 bases and the J gene end by 9 bases; junction bases not matched to a gene: 13. Per the germline V gene, CDR1 is SGHRS and CDR2 is YFSETQ. The PCR contained 60 Vbeta and 13 Jbeta primers. Some clones are missing from TCRdb's copy, which holds only in-frame ones; the method was immunoSEQ multiplex PCR. The data show about 190,000 clones, 82% seen once. The chain links TRBV5-1 to TRBJ1-6, with TRBD1 identical over 8 bases. Input material: PBMCs. This clonotype originated in a woman under 30 in good health and CMV-seronegative. This CDR3 reads CASSFGHRTGNVSPLHF. CDR3 nucleotides: TGCGCCAGCAGCTTCGGGCATAGGACAGGGAATGTTTCACCCCTCCACTTT.